One sample yielded the 25 T cell receptor beta chains listed below, sequenced in a study of T cell responses to AZD1222 COVID-19 vaccine. Using immunoSEQ multiplex PCR, the repertoire was profiled, and TCRdb retains in-frame clones only, with some absent. The data hold some 140,000 clones, with about four fifths observed a single time. Sequences were derived from peripheral blood, sampled on day 0 of AZD1222 vaccination. These receptors originate from an adult in good health.

This clone has only one observation. V and J are TRBV5-1 and TRBJ1-1, with D possibly TRBD1 on 5 matching bases. The CDR3 contains 14 residues. Germline V CDR1 and CDR2: SGHRS, YFSETQ. V lost 3 bases and J 4 bases, leaving 13 bases between the germline ends. This CDR3 reads CASSSLTDTTEAFF. The CDR3, as DNA: TGCGCCAGCAGCTCCCTGACAGATACCACTGAAGCTTTCTTT.

This clone was counted a few times. The chain carries TRBV3-1 (or the pseudogene TRBV3-2) and TRBJ2-6; D is uncertain. The V end was cut by 0 bases, the J end by 0 bases, with 6 bases between. Germline loops: CDR1 LGHDT, CDR2 YNNKEL (reference sequence). The CDR3 runs to 16 residues. The CDR3 region is CASSQDRYSGANVLTF. The CDR3 DNA reads as TGTGCCAGCAGCCAAGATAGGTACTCTGGGGCCAACGTCCTGACTTTC.

V gene TRBV5-6 combines with J gene TRBJ1-4; TRBD1 aligns across 9 bases. Trimming at V came to 3 bases and at J to 8 bases, leaving 5 bases not matched to a gene. This CDR3 has 14 residues. Germline CDR1 and CDR2: SGHDT and YYEEEE. CDR3 sequence reads: CASSWNRGREKLFF. The CDR3, as DNA: TGTGCCAGCAGCTGGAACAGGGGGCGCGAAAAACTGTTTTTT.

J is TRBJ1-4 and V is TRBV7-6; D is ambiguous. CDR3 length: 14 residues. Germline V gene data show CDR1 as SGHVS and CDR2 as FNYEAQ. V was cut by 5 bases and J by 8 bases, with 15 bases left in between. CDR3 nucleotide sequence: TGTGCCAGCAGCACCGACACGATTGGAGAAAAACTGTTTTTT. Protein sequence: CASSTDTIGEKLFF.

The chain links TRBV5-6 to TRBJ2-2; the match to TRBD2 covers 8 bases. This CDR3 spans 15 amino acids. The germline gives CDR1 SGHDT, CDR2 YYEEEE. V was pared by 4 bases and J by 1 base, with 3 bases of the junction left unmatched. CDR3 bases: TGTGCCAGCAGCAACCTAGCGGGGAACACCGGGGAGCTGTTTTTT. Protein sequence: CASSNLAGNTGELFF.

CDR3 DNA sequence: TGTGCCACCACAGGGGATAATTCACCCCTCCACTTT. Its translation is CATTGDNSPLHF. This chain connects TRBV28 to TRBJ1-6; TRBD1 matches 7 bases. There are 12 residues in the CDR3. CDR1 is MDHEN and CDR2 is SYDVKM in the germline V gene. Germline trimming cut 10 bases from V and 5 bases from J; bases unmatched to any gene: 2. Full variable domain (rest looked up from reference TRBV28 and TRBJ1-6): DVKVTQSSRYLVKRTGEKVFLECVQDMDHENMFWYRQDPGLGLRLIYFSYDVKMKEKGDIPEGYSVSREKKERFSLILESASTNQTSMYLCATTGDNSPLHFGNGTRLTVT.

This rearrangement joins TRBV3-1 (or the pseudogene TRBV3-2) to TRBJ1-1; 7 bases fit TRBD1. Germline V lookup: CDR1 LGHDT, CDR2 YNNKEL (reference sequence). V gave up 4 bases and J gave up 5 bases; unmatched junction bases: 7. This CDR3 has 14 amino acids. The CDR3 loop reads CASSPGTVETEAFF. The CDR3 DNA reads TGTGCCAGCAGCCCCGGGACAGTTGAAACTGAAGCTTTCTTT.

Note on this clone: Distinct nucleotide sequences in the sample also encode this CDR3. The chain couples TRBV4-1 to TRBJ2-3; D tentatively fits TRBD1 or TRBD2 (5 bases each). Germline CDR1 and CDR2: MGHRA and YSYEKL. The CDR3 runs to 16 residues. Trimming shortened V by 0 bases and J by 1 base, and 11 bases separated the two germline ends. The CDR3 region is CASSQDRGAGTDTQYF. DNA of the CDR3: TGCGCCAGCAGCCAAGATAGAGGGGCTGGCACAGATACGCAGTATTTT.

The chain combines TRBV11-3 with TRBJ2-2; TRBD1 aligns across 9 bases. The V gene's germline CDR1 is SGHNT and CDR2 YENEEA. The CDR3 has 15 amino acids. The V segment lost 5 bases and the J segment 6 bases; nucleotides outside the gene matches: 7. CDR3 sequence reads: CASSQGTGYPGELFF. CDR3 bases: TGTGCCAGCAGCCAAGGGACAGGGTACCCCGGGGAGCTGTTTTTT.

The chain recombines TRBV11-3 with TRBJ1-5; no reliable D call. The length of the CDR3 is 16 residues. V was clipped by 2 bases and J by 0 bases, with 11 bases between them. Looked up from germline, CDR1 is SGHNT and CDR2 is YENEEA. The CDR3 reads CASSLSPAYSNQPQHF. The CDR3 DNA reads as TGTGCCAGCAGCTTATCCCCAGCTTATAGCAATCAGCCCCAGCATTTT.

As regards this clone: This specimen includes other DNA sequences encoding the same CDR3. The rearrangement joins TRBV18 to TRBJ1-5; a weak D match, TRBD1 (6 bases). The length of the CDR3 is 14 residues. Germline CDR1 reads KGHSH; CDR2 reads LQKENI. V was pared by 2 bases and J by 2 bases, with 7 bases between. The CDR3 DNA follows: TGTGCCAGCTCACCAGGGGGCGGCAATCAGCCCCAGCATTTT. Amino acids: CASSPGGGNQPQHF.

The rearrangement joins TRBV5-5 to TRBJ2-2, with 7 bases aligning to TRBD1. V was pared by 4 bases and J by 7 bases, with 10 bases of the junction left unmatched. The V gene's germline CDR1 is SGHKS and CDR2 YYEKEE (reference sequence). This CDR3 has 15 residues. The CDR3 DNA reads as TGTGCCAGCAGCCTCGAAACAGGGGTTAGCGGGGAGCTGTTTTTT. Translated, it gives CASSLETGVSGELFF.

CDR3: CASSSTWGSNQPQHF. As DNA, the CDR3 is TGTGCCAGCAGCTCGACATGGGGTAGCAATCAGCCCCAGCATTTT. The chain links TRBV3-1 (or the pseudogene TRBV3-2) to TRBJ1-5; D is undetermined. Trimming took 5 bases from V and 0 from J, leaving 11 bases between them. CDR3 length equals 15 residues. Germline CDR1 is LGHDT and CDR2 is YNNKEL (reference sequence).

This clone was observed a few times. The chain employs TRBV29-1 and TRBJ1-1, with D possibly being TRBD1 (5 bases). The CDR3 extends over 13 amino acids. Between the trimmed V and J ends, which lost 5 bases and 6 bases, there was a span of 16 bases. Germline V gives CDR1 SQVTM, CDR2 ANQGSEA. The CDR3 DNA reads as TGCAGCGTTCGGCAGGGCCGGTTGTCTGAAGCTTTCTTT. It encodes CSVRQGRLSEAFF.

This clone occurred once. The V call is TRBV28, the J call TRBJ1-5; perhaps TRBD1 as D (5 bases). Trimming took off 6 bases at V and 1 base at J, with 13 bases between the two ends. Germline loops: CDR1 MDHEN, CDR2 SYDVKM. CDR3 length equals 15 residues. CDR3 DNA: TGTGCCAGCAGCCTGAGAGGGACCAGCAATCAGCCCCAGCATTTT. Translation gives CASSLRGTSNQPQHF.

The rearrangement uses TRBV6-2 or TRBV6-3 and TRBJ1-4; perhaps TRBD1 as D (5 bases). The CDR3 covers 14 residues. Germline V gene lookup returns CDR1 MNHEY and CDR2 SVGEGT. Trimming removed 5 bases from V and 6 bases from J, with 13 bases in between. For the CDR3, the DNA is TGTGCCAGCAGTCGGGGGGGAGGATATGAAAAACTGTTTTTT. Its protein is CASSRGGGYEKLFF.

The V gene is TRBV6-6, the J gene TRBJ2-1, with a tentative D call TRBD1 (5 bases). The CDR3 loop spans 14 amino acids. CDR1 MNHNY and CDR2 SVGAGI come from the germline V gene (reference sequence). The germline V and J ends were trimmed by 3 bases and 2 bases, with 8 bases remaining between them. The CDR3 loop is CASSYDRTYNEQFF. In DNA, the CDR3 is TGTGCCAGCAGTTATGACAGAACCTACAATGAGCAGTTCTTC.

The CDR3 DNA reads as TGTGCCAGCAGCCCAGGAGCTGGGAGCAATCAGCCCCAGCATTTT. It yields the protein CASSPGAGSNQPQHF. V gene TRBV7-9 combines with J gene TRBJ1-5; the D is unclear. Germline V lookup: CDR1 SEHNR, CDR2 FQNEAQ (reference sequence). Between the trimmed V and J ends, which lost 5 bases and 1 base, there was a span of 12 bases. CDR3 length: 15 amino acids. The variable domain in full, with the rest retrieved from reference TRBV7-9 and TRBJ1-5, is DTGVSQNPRHKITKRGQNVTFRCDPISEHNRLYWYRQTLGQGPEFLTYFQNEAQLEKSRLLSDRFSAERPKGSFSTLEIQRTEQGDSAMYLCASSPGAGSNQPQHFGDGTRLSIL.

The chain couples TRBV7-2 to TRBJ1-3; D is undetermined. V lost 5 bases and J 0 bases, leaving 14 bases between the germline ends. The CDR3 has 16 residues. In germline, CDR1 is SGHTA, CDR2 FQGNSA. DNA of the CDR3: TGTGCCAGCAGCCCCCAGGACCCGCGCTCTGGAAACACCATATATTTT. This codes for CASSPQDPRSGNTIYF.

The chain couples TRBV5-1 to TRBJ1-1; 9 bases agree with TRBD1. Unmatched junction bases numbered 20, after V lost 3 bases and J lost 5 bases. The germline CDR1 and CDR2 sequences are SGHRS and YFSETQ. The CDR3 covers 19 residues. CDR3 loop: CASSSLGTGSSPRDTEAFF. As DNA, the CDR3 is TGCGCCAGCAGCTCGCTCGGGACAGGGTCTTCCCCTCGGGATACTGAAGCTTTCTTT.

This clone appeared once. This chain joins TRBV5-8 and TRBJ2-1; D is possibly TRBD1 or TRBD2 (5 bases each). Germline CDR1 reads SGHTS; CDR2 reads YDEGEE. Trimming left V 2 bases short and J 2 bases short, with 11 bases between. This CDR3 has 15 amino acids. The CDR3 DNA is TGTGCCAGCAGCTTCTTTTTGGGACCCTACAATGAGCAGTTCTTC. It encodes CASSFFLGPYNEQFF.

This rearrangement joins TRBV2 to TRBJ2-3; D unresolved. There are 13 residues in the CDR3. Germline CDR1 and CDR2: SNHLY and FYNNEI. V was shortened by 2 bases and J by 1 base, with 4 bases between the two germline ends. In DNA, the CDR3 is TGTGCCAGCAGTGAATCTGGCACAGATACGCAGTATTTT. This codes for CASSESGTDTQYF.

This clone was detected only a few times. This chain uses TRBV18 with TRBJ1-3; D unclear. Germline-derived CDR1 and CDR2 are KGHSH and LQKENI. There are 14 residues in the CDR3. V was clipped by 6 bases and J by 4 bases, with 13 bases between them. The CDR3 DNA follows: TGTGCCAGCTCCCACGGGCGTGGCGGAAACACCATATATTTT. Protein product: CASSHGRGGNTIYF.

This clone was counted at least ten times. This rearrangement joins TRBV2 to TRBJ2-3, with 7 bases that match TRBD1. Germline-derived CDR1 and CDR2 are SNHLY and FYNNEI. Unmatched junction bases numbered 4, after V lost 2 bases and J lost 2 bases. This CDR3 region has 15 residues. The CDR3 coding sequence is TGTGCCAGCAGTGAAAGGGGACAGCCCACAGATACGCAGTATTTT. It encodes CASSERGQPTDTQYF.

The V call is TRBV14, the J call TRBJ1-1; the match to TRBD1 covers 7 bases. Germline V gene sequence: CDR1 SGHDN, CDR2 FVKESK. The CDR3 spans 14 residues. The J segment lost 4 bases and the V segment lost 1 base, leaving 3 bases of the junction unmatched. The CDR3 here is CASSQVRGGTEAFF. In DNA, the CDR3 is TGTGCCAGCAGCCAAGTCAGGGGGGGCACTGAAGCTTTCTTT.